This entry is about one T cell receptor beta chain. Its specificity is not known. This entry belongs to a study of cytomegalovirus exposure and HLA in healthy donors. Study-level points and caveats: In vitro work confirmed that three CMV-associated chains recognize CMV antigens.

PCR employed 60 Vbeta and 13 Jbeta primers. Some clones are missing from TCRdb's copy, which holds only in-frame ones; the method was immunoSEQ multiplex PCR. The sample lists around 90,000 clones, approximately 80% occurring once. This CDR3 contains 14 residues. The germline V gene encodes CDR1 MNHNS and CDR2 SASEGT. V shed 6 bases and J 7 bases; nucleotides not matched to a gene: 6. What was sequenced was PBMCs. V gene TRBV6-1 combines with J gene TRBJ1-4, with TRBD1 matching over 9 bases. The TCR originated in a male donor in good health and CMV-seropositive. The CDR3 protein is CASRLGQGIEKLFF. CDR3 nucleotide sequence: TGTGCCAGCAGACTGGGACAGGGAATTGAAAAACTGTTTTTT.